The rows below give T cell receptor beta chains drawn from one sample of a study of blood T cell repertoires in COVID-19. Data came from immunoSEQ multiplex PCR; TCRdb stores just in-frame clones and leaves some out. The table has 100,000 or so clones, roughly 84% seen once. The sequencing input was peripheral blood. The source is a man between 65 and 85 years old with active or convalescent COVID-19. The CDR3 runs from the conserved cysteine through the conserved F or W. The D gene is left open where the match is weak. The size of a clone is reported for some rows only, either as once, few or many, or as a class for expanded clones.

CDR3 DNA: TGTGCCAGCAGCTGGGCCCCCCGTAAAAATGAGCAGTTCTTC; CDR3 protein: CASSWAPRKNEQFF; D gene: NA; clone size: few; CDR3 length: 14; J gene: TRBJ2-1; V gene: TRBV5-4
CDR3 DNA: TGCGCCAGCAGCCTAGGGGGGACAGGGGCAGCAGATACGCAGTATTTT; CDR3 protein: CASSLGGTGAADTQYF; D gene: TRBD1; clone size: NA; CDR3 length: 16; J gene: TRBJ2-3; V gene: TRBV4-1
CDR3 DNA: TGTGCCAGCACCCGACAGGGGGCGGGTGGCTACACCTTC; CDR3 protein: CASTRQGAGGYTF; D gene: TRBD1; clone size: NA; CDR3 length: 13; J gene: TRBJ1-2; V gene: TRBV2
CDR3 DNA: TGTGCCAGCAGCCTCAGGGGAGCAGGGGCCAACGTCCTGACTTTC; CDR3 protein: CASSLRGAGANVLTF; D gene: NA; clone size: NA; CDR3 length: 15; J gene: TRBJ2-6; V gene: TRBV11-2
CDR3 DNA: TGTGCCAGCAGCCGCCGACAGGGGGAAAACATTCAGTACTTC; CDR3 protein: CASSRRQGENIQYF; D gene: TRBD1; clone size: NA; CDR3 length: 14; J gene: TRBJ2-4; V gene: TRBV3-1/TRBV3-2
CDR3 DNA: TGTGCCAGCGGAGTGGACAGGGGAACCTCTGGAAACACCATATATTTT; CDR3 protein: CASGVDRGTSGNTIYF; D gene: TRBD1; clone size: NA; CDR3 length: 16; J gene: TRBJ1-3; V gene: TRBV6-6
CDR3 DNA: TGTGCCAGCAGTTACTCTCAAGGGACAATGAACACTGAAGCTTTCTTT; CDR3 protein: CASSYSQGTMNTEAFF; D gene: NA; clone size: NA; CDR3 length: 16; J gene: TRBJ1-1; V gene: TRBV6-2/TRBV6-3
CDR3 DNA: TGTGCCAGTTTGGACTCGAACTACAATGAGCAGTTCTTC; CDR3 protein: CASLDSNYNEQFF; D gene: NA; clone size: NA; CDR3 length: 13; J gene: TRBJ2-1; V gene: TRBV28
CDR3 DNA: TGTGCCTGGACACGTAGCACTGAAGCTTTCTTT; CDR3 protein: CAWTRSTEAFF; D gene: NA; clone size: few; CDR3 length: 11; J gene: TRBJ1-1; V gene: TRBV30
CDR3 DNA: TGTGCCTGGAGCCCGGGCACAGATACGCAGTATTTT; CDR3 protein: CAWSPGTDTQYF; D gene: NA; clone size: NA; CDR3 length: 12; J gene: TRBJ2-3; V gene: TRBV30
CDR3 DNA: TGTGCCAGCAGCGCGGGACTAGCGGGAGTCCAAGAGACCCAGTACTTC; CDR3 protein: CASSAGLAGVQETQYF; D gene: TRBD2; clone size: NA; CDR3 length: 16; J gene: TRBJ2-5; V gene: TRBV9
CDR3 DNA: TGCGCCAGCAGCTTGGACAGGAACACTGAAGCTTTCTTT; CDR3 protein: CASSLDRNTEAFF; D gene: NA; clone size: NA; CDR3 length: 13; J gene: TRBJ1-1; V gene: TRBV5-1
CDR3 DNA: TGTGCCAGCAGTTACTCGCAGGGGACCTACGAGCAGTACTTC; CDR3 protein: CASSYSQGTYEQYF; D gene: NA; clone size: once; CDR3 length: 14; J gene: TRBJ2-7; V gene: TRBV6-5
CDR3 DNA: TGTGCCAGCAGCTCTCCCCGGGGGCGGGGGGGCCCCGCGGAGAGCACAGATACGCAGTATTTT; CDR3 protein: CASSSPRGRGGPAESTDTQYF; D gene: TRBD2; clone size: NA; CDR3 length: 21; J gene: TRBJ2-3; V gene: TRBV9
CDR3 DNA: TGTGCCAGCAGCTTAGTGCGGGAATCCTACGAGCAGTACTTC; CDR3 protein: CASSLVRESYEQYF; D gene: NA; clone size: once; CDR3 length: 14; J gene: TRBJ2-7; V gene: TRBV7-6
CDR3 DNA: TGTGCCAGCAGCGTCACTGCCCTACCCCTCCACTTT; CDR3 protein: CASSVTALPLHF; D gene: NA; clone size: NA; CDR3 length: 12; J gene: TRBJ1-6; V gene: TRBV2
CDR3 DNA: TGTGCCAGCAGGTCAGAGGGAGGCCCCGCTGGGGCCAACGTCCTGACTTTC; CDR3 protein: CASRSEGGPAGANVLTF; D gene: NA; clone size: NA; CDR3 length: 17; J gene: TRBJ2-6; V gene: TRBV28
CDR3 DNA: TGCGCCAGCAGCCCACAACCCAGACAGGGGGGAACCCTCCACTTT; CDR3 protein: CASSPQPRQGGTLHF; D gene: TRBD1; clone size: NA; CDR3 length: 15; J gene: TRBJ1-6; V gene: TRBV5-1
CDR3 DNA: TGTGCCAGCAGTTACGCCTCCGGGACAGGGGGCTACGAGCAGTACTTC; CDR3 protein: CASSYASGTGGYEQYF; D gene: TRBD1; clone size: few; CDR3 length: 16; J gene: TRBJ2-7; V gene: TRBV6-2/TRBV6-3
CDR3 DNA: TGTGCCAGCAGTCGTTTTCGGACAGAGTACCAAGAGACCCAGTACTTC; CDR3 protein: CASSRFRTEYQETQYF; D gene: NA; clone size: NA; CDR3 length: 16; J gene: TRBJ2-5; V gene: TRBV28
CDR3 DNA: TGTGCCAGTAGTATAGATCCCAGGGGAAATTCACCCCTCCACTTT; CDR3 protein: CASSIDPRGNSPLHF; D gene: NA; clone size: NA; CDR3 length: 15; J gene: TRBJ1-6; V gene: TRBV19
CDR3 DNA: TGTGCCAGCAGCTCTGACTGGAGACTAGCGGGGGATCCTCGTGAGCAGTACTTC; CDR3 protein: CASSSDWRLAGDPREQYF; D gene: TRBD2; clone size: NA; CDR3 length: 18; J gene: TRBJ2-7; V gene: TRBV5-8
CDR3 DNA: TGTGCCAGCAGCCCCGGGACACGAAACACCATATATTTT; CDR3 protein: CASSPGTRNTIYF; D gene: NA; clone size: NA; CDR3 length: 13; J gene: TRBJ1-3; V gene: TRBV7-2
CDR3 DNA: TGTGCCAGCACGGGACAGATGGAGTATAATTCACCCCTCCACTTT; CDR3 protein: CASTGQMEYNSPLHF; D gene: TRBD1; clone size: NA; CDR3 length: 15; J gene: TRBJ1-6; V gene: TRBV6-5
CDR3 DNA: TGTGCCAGCAGCCAGGGAAACTATGGCTACACCTTC; CDR3 protein: CASSQGNYGYTF; D gene: NA; clone size: NA; CDR3 length: 12; J gene: TRBJ1-2; V gene: TRBV12-3/TRBV12-4
CDR3 DNA: TGTGCCTGGAGATCAGCGGGGGGGTACAATGAGCAGTTCTTC; CDR3 protein: CAWRSAGGYNEQFF; D gene: TRBD2; clone size: NA; CDR3 length: 14; J gene: TRBJ2-1; V gene: TRBV30